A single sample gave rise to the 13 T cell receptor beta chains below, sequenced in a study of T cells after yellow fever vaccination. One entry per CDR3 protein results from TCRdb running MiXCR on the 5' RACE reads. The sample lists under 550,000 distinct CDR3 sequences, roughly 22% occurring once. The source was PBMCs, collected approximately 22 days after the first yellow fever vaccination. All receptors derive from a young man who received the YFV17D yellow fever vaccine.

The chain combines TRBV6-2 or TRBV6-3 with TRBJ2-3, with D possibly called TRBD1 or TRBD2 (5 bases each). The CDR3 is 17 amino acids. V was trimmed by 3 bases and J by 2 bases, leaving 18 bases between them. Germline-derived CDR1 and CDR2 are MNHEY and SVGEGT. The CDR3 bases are TGTGCCAGCAGTTATGGGACCGACAGCTCGCCCACAGATACGCAGTATTTT. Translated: CASSYGTDSSPTDTQYF.

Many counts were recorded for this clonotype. CDR3 protein: CASSVSNQETQYF. CDR3 nucleotide sequence: TGTGCCAGCAGCGTGTCAAATCAAGAGACCCAGTACTTC. The chain couples TRBV9 to TRBJ2-5; D remains unclear. The germline gives CDR1 SGDLS, CDR2 YYNGEE. This CDR3 has 13 amino acids. The ends were cut back, 2 bases at V and 2 bases at J, with 7 bases in the middle.

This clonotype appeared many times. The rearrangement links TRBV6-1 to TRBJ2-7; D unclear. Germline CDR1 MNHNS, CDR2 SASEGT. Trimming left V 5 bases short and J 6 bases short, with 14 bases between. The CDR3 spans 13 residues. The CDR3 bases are TGTGCCAGCAGTCCGCGGATTGAAGCCGAGCAGTACGTC. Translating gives CASSPRIEAEQYV.

The CDR3 region is CASRGTGSYEQYV. For the CDR3, the DNA is TGTGCCAGCAGAGGCACAGGGTCCTACGAGCAGTACGTC. The chain carries TRBV14 and TRBJ2-7, with D maybe TRBD1 (6 bases). The CDR3 is 13 residues long. V lost 6 bases, J lost 1 base, and 10 bases lay in between. From germline, CDR1 is SGHDN and CDR2 FVKESK.

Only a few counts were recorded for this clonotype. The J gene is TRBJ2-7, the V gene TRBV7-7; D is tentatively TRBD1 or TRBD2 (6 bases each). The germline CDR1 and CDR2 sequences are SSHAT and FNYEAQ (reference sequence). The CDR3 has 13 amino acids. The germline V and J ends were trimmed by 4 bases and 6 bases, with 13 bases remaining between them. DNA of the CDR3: TGTGCCAGCAGCTCTCGACAGGAGGGCGAGCAGTACTTC. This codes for CASSSRQEGEQYF.

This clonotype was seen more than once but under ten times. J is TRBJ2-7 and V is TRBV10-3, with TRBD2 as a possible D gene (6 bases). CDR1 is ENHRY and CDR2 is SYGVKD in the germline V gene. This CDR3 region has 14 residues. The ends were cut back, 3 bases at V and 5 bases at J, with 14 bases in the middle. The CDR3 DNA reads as TGTGCCATCAGTGACGGGGGTGTAGCGAACGAGCAGTACTTC. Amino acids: CAISDGGVANEQYF.

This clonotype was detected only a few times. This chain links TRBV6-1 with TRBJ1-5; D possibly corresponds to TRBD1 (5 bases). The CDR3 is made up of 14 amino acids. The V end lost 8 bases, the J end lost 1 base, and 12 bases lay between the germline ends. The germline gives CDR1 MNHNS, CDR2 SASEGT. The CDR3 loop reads CASLPGLSNQPQHF. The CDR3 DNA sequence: TGTGCCAGCCTCCCGGGACTAAGCAATCAGCCCCAGCATTTT.

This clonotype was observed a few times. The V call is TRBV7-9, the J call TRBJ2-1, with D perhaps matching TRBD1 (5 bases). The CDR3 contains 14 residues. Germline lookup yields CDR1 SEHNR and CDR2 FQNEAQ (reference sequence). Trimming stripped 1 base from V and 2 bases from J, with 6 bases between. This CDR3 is CASSLEGPYNEQFF. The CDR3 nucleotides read TGTGCCAGCAGCTTAGAGGGGCCCTACAATGAGCAGTTCTTC.

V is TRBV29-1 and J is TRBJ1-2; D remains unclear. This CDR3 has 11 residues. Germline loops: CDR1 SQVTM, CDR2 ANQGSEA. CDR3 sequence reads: CSMRNNYGYTF. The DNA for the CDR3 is TGCAGTATGAGAAATAACTATGGCTACACCTTC.

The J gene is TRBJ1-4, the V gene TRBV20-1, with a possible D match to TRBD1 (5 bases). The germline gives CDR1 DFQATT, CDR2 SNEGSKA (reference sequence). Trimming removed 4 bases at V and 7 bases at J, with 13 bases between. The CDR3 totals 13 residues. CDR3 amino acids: CSANGYGGEKLFF. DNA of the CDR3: TGCAGTGCTAATGGTTACGGGGGTGAAAAACTGTTTTTT.

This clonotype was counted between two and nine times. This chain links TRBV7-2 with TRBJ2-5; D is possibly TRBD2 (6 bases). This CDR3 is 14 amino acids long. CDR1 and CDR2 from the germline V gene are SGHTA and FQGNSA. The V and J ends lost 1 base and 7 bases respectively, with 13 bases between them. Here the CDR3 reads CASSLDFAGRTQYF. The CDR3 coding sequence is TGTGCCAGCAGCTTAGATTTCGCGGGACGGACCCAGTACTTC.

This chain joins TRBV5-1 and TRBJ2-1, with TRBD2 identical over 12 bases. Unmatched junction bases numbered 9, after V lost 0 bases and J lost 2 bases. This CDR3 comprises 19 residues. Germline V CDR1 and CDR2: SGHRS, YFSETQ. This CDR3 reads CASSLVLAGGPSPYNEQFF. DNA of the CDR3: TGCGCCAGCAGCTTGGTTCTAGCGGGGGGGCCGTCCCCCTACAATGAGCAGTTCTTC. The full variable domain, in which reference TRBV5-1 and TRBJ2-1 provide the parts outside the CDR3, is KAGVTQTPRYLIKTRGQQVTLSCSPISGHRSVSWYQQTPGQGLQFLFEYFSETQRNKGNFPGRFSGRQFSNSRSEMNVSTLELGDSALYLCASSLVLAGGPSPYNEQFFGPGTRLTVL.

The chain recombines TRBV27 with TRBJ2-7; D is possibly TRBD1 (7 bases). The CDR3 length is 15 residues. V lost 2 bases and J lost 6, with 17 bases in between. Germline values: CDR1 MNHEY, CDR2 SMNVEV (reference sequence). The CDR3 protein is CASSLRGGGAIEQYF. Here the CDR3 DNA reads TGTGCCAGCAGTTTAAGAGGGGGCGGGGCGATCGAGCAGTACTTC.